This note documents a single T cell receptor (beta chain) sequence. These data belong to a study of shared clonotypes between healthy human individuals. Each subset's genomic DNA was shared equally among a number of immunoSEQ plates. Method: immunoSEQ multiplex PCR; TCRdb's copy keeps in-frame clones and lacks some. The profile shows roughly 300,000 clones, around 87% of them singletons. Material for sequencing was memory CD8+ T cells sorted from blood. The subset is: CD45RO+ cells pooled with CCR7-negative TemRA cells. The sequence derives from a man in his late teens or twenties in good health.

The DNA of the CDR3 is TGTGCCAGCAGCTTTTTCGGGGATGAGCAGTTCTTC. Amino acids: CASSFFGDEQFF. The chain links TRBV7-9 to TRBJ2-1, with D possibly being TRBD2 (5 bases). From germline, CDR1 is SEHNR and CDR2 FQNEAQ (reference sequence). The CDR3 is 12 amino acids. Trimming removed 3 bases at V and 8 bases at J, with 8 bases between. Full variable domain (rest looked up from reference TRBV7-9 and TRBJ2-1): DTGVSQNPRHKITKRGQNVTFRCDPISEHNRLYWYRQTLGQGPEFLTYFQNEAQLEKSRLLSDRFSAERPKGSFSTLEIQRTEQGDSAMYLCASSFFGDEQFFGPGTRLTVL.